This TCR beta chain was sequenced during a study of shared clonotypes between healthy human individuals. This clone appeared once. The assay used deep level. It was on ten immunoSEQ deep assay plates that unsorted PBMC DNA was sequenced. Sequencing was performed with immunoSEQ multiplex PCR; in TCRdb, only in-frame clones are kept and a portion is missing. This table holds about 490,000 clones, roughly 78% found once. The sequenced sample was PBMCs. The clonotype was recovered from a woman aged 40 to 49 in good health. Some clones in this sample may be carry-over from other donors' samples.

Here the CDR3 DNA reads TGTGCCTGGATGGTACAGGGGGGGTTGGCCCAGCATTTT. Translated, it gives CAWMVQGGLAQHF. The V call is TRBV30, the J call TRBJ1-5, with 8 bases that match TRBD1. The CDR3 totals 13 residues. CDR1 is GTSNPN and CDR2 is SVGIG in the germline V gene (reference sequence). V was pared by 4 bases and J by 11 bases, with 10 bases of the junction left unmatched.